Presented here are 27 T cell receptor beta chains from one specimen sequenced in a study of patients and donors after allogeneic stem cell transplantation. TCRdb used MiXCR to reprocess the RT-PCR reads, holding one entry per CDR3 protein. The repertoire holds roughly 960,000 distinct CDR3 sequences, more than 15% seen once, with about 6% in the top ten. The source material was blood, either unsorted or a sorted T cell fraction (not recorded which). Source of these receptors: a human donor who was either an allogeneic HSCT recipient or a stem cell or donor lymphocyte infusion donor (not recorded which). It is not recorded whose cells these are; they may come from a transplant donor.

This clonotype occurred once. The rearrangement uses TRBV11-2 and TRBJ2-2; D call uncertain. Trimming took 1 base from V and 4 from J, leaving 10 bases between them. This CDR3 region has 15 residues. Germline assignment: CDR1 SGHAT and CDR2 FQNNGV. CDR3 protein: CASSLAMTGTGELFF. Written as DNA, the CDR3 is TGTGCCAGCAGCTTAGCAATGACGGGCACCGGGGAGCTGTTTTTT.

J is TRBJ2-7 and V is TRBV28, with D unclear. The V end lost 5 bases, the J end lost 3 bases, and 14 bases lay between the germline ends. Germline CDR1 is MDHEN and CDR2 is SYDVKM. The CDR3 is made up of 14 amino acids. Written as DNA, the CDR3 is TGTGCCAGCAGTCCCTCCCCGACCGGCTACGAGCAGTACTTC. Translated, it gives CASSPSPTGYEQYF.

This chain connects TRBV18 to TRBJ1-4; D call uncertain. Trimming took off 3 bases at V and 8 bases at J, with 13 bases between the two ends. In germline, CDR1 is KGHSH, CDR2 LQKENI. The CDR3 is 14 amino acids. CDR3 region: CASSPLGVEEKLFF. CDR3 nucleotide sequence: TGTGCCAGCTCACCTCTGGGAGTAGAGGAAAAACTGTTTTTT.

The chain is built from TRBV20-1 and TRBJ2-7, with 9 bases lining up with TRBD2. Trimming took 6 bases from V and 5 from J; bases not matched to a gene: 8. Per the germline V gene, CDR1 is DFQATT and CDR2 is SNEGSKA (reference sequence). This CDR3 spans 13 amino acids. CDR3 amino acids: CSAAGGPIDEQYF. CDR3 sequence (DNA): TGCAGTGCCGCGGGGGGGCCTATCGACGAGCAGTACTTC.

The chain carries TRBV12-3 or TRBV12-4 and TRBJ1-6; tentative D call: TRBD1 (6 bases). This CDR3 spans 13 amino acids. V was pared by 8 bases and J by 7 bases, with 12 bases between. CDR3 DNA sequence: TGTGCCAGCGCCAGGGGTAGGAATTCACCCCTCCACTTT. Residues: CASARGRNSPLHF.

The sample holds many counts of this clonotype. The chain carries TRBV5-1 and TRBJ1-3; 10 nucleotides match TRBD1. The V and J ends lost 3 bases and 0 bases, in that order; junction bases with no gene match: 9. This CDR3 region has 18 residues. CDR1 is SGHRS and CDR2 is YFSETQ in the germline V gene. This CDR3 reads CASSWTGTGDFSGNTIYF. The CDR3 DNA reads TGCGCCAGCAGCTGGACCGGGACAGGGGACTTCTCTGGAAACACCATATATTTT.

This clonotype was found a few times. The CDR3 sequence: CASSLDFHEQYF. The CDR3 coding sequence is TGCGCCAGCAGCTTGGATTTCCACGAGCAGTACTTC. The chain joins TRBV5-1 to TRBJ2-7; D not resolved. Germline values: CDR1 SGHRS, CDR2 YFSETQ. V gave up 0 bases and J gave up 5 bases, with 6 bases separating them. The CDR3 is 12 residues long.

CDR3 sequence reads: CASSDGMGNSPLHF. The CDR3 coding sequence is TGTGCCAGCAGTGACGGTATGGGGAATTCACCCCTCCACTTT. V and J are TRBV6-4 and TRBJ1-6; D not certain. Trimming removed 2 bases from V and 7 bases from J, with 9 bases in between. CDR1 and CDR2 from the germline V gene are MRHNA and SNTAGT. This CDR3 is 14 amino acids long.

This rearrangement joins TRBV27 to TRBJ1-4, with 9 bases fitting TRBD1. Looked up from germline, CDR1 is MNHEY and CDR2 is SMNVEV (reference sequence). This CDR3 comprises 17 residues. Germline trimming cut 4 bases from V and 7 bases from J; bases unmatched to any gene: 13. The CDR3 loop is CASSSPGVGQGFEKLFF. The CDR3 region has the DNA TGTGCCAGCAGTTCCCCGGGGGTCGGACAGGGGTTTGAAAAACTGTTTTTT.

The chain couples TRBV27 to TRBJ2-3, with TRBD2 matching over 11 bases. With V trimmed by 5 bases and J by 7 bases, 14 bases remained unmatched. CDR1 and CDR2 (germline): MNHEY, SMNVEV (reference sequence). There are 17 residues in the CDR3. Written as DNA, the CDR3 is TGTGCCAGCAGTCCCGTTAGCGGGGGGGATACCCGGTATACGCAGTATTTT. Protein product: CASSPVSGGDTRYTQYF.

This chain joins TRBV12-3 or TRBV12-4 and TRBJ1-3; no clear D. V lost 0 bases, J lost 4 bases, and 4 bases lay in between. The CDR3 spans 13 residues. This chain's CDR3 is CASSLAWGNTIYF. The CDR3 DNA follows: TGTGCCAGCAGTTTAGCGTGGGGAAACACCATATATTTT.

This clonotype turned up a few times. The chain joins TRBV9 to TRBJ2-6; D is ambiguous. CDR3 length equals 14 residues. Germline values: CDR1 SGDLS, CDR2 YYNGEE. V was clipped by 4 bases and J by 2 bases, with 7 bases between them. The CDR3 nucleotides read TGTGCCAGCAGCCCTAGTACTGGGGCCAACGTCCTGACTTTC. Translating gives CASSPSTGANVLTF.

The V call is TRBV4-3, the J call TRBJ2-1; D is perhaps TRBD1 or TRBD2 (7 bases each). CDR3 size: 20 residues. Germline V gene data show CDR1 as LGHNA and CDR2 as YSLEER. V lost 1 base, J lost 0 bases, and 22 bases lay in between. CDR3 region: CASSQVRGGSLFTSYNEQFF. CDR3 nucleotides: TGCGCCAGCAGCCAAGTCAGGGGGGGCTCCCTTTTTACCTCCTACAATGAGCAGTTCTTC.

This chain uses TRBV5-1 with TRBJ2-3; TRBD1 matches at 9 bases. Germline loops: CDR1 SGHRS, CDR2 YFSETQ. This CDR3 region has 14 residues. V gave up 7 bases and J gave up 3 bases; unmatched junction bases: 6. The CDR3 DNA reads as TGCGCCAGCGCCCCGGGACAGGGAACAGATACGCAGTATTTT. Protein sequence: CASAPGQGTDTQYF.

This chain uses TRBV7-9 with TRBJ1-4, with 7 positions matching TRBD1. The CDR3 runs 17 residues. CDR1 and CDR2 from the germline V gene are SEHNR and FQNEAQ (reference sequence). V trimming: 5 bases; J trimming: 7 bases; junction bases outside the gene matches: 16. DNA for the CDR3: TGTGCCAGCAGCCCAACAGGGGCCTCCAAAGGAGGTGAAAAACTGTTTTTT. It codes for CASSPTGASKGGEKLFF.

The chain has TRBV5-1 and TRBJ1-1, with TRBD1 identical over 9 bases. V dropped 3 bases and J dropped 5; count of bases not matched to a gene: 8. Germline-derived CDR1 and CDR2 are SGHRS and YFSETQ. This CDR3 region has 15 residues. The CDR3 loop is CASSWKTGGETEAFF. The DNA for the CDR3 is TGCGCCAGCAGCTGGAAGACAGGGGGAGAGACTGAAGCTTTCTTT.

This clonotype was seen a few times. V gene TRBV7-9 combines with J gene TRBJ2-5; no clear D. With 4 bases removed from V and 2 bases from J, the gap between germline ends came to 11 bases. This CDR3 has 14 amino acids. CDR1 SEHNR and CDR2 FQNEAQ come from the germline V gene (reference sequence). For the CDR3, the DNA is TGTGCCAGCAGCTGGCGAGAAAAGCAAGAGACCCAGTACTTC. It is translated as CASSWREKQETQYF.

This chain connects TRBV24-1 to TRBJ1-5, with 10 bases that match TRBD1. Germline loops: CDR1 KGHDR, CDR2 SFDVKD. The J segment lost 2 bases and the V segment lost 3 bases, leaving 12 bases of the junction unmatched. The CDR3 runs to 19 residues. CDR3: CATSDPGTGDLPGNQPQHF. The CDR3, as DNA: TGTGCCACCAGTGATCCCGGGACAGGGGACCTGCCGGGCAATCAGCCCCAGCATTTT.

The J gene is TRBJ1-1, the V gene TRBV12-3 or TRBV12-4; perhaps TRBD1 as D (6 bases). There are 15 residues in the CDR3. Trimming cost V 3 bases and J 4 bases, with 15 bases left between them. CDR3 in DNA: TGTGCCAGCAGTTTTATGGGGGGGCGAGGCACTGAAGCTTTCTTT. The encoded protein is CASSFMGGRGTEAFF.

CDR3 sequence (DNA): TGCAGTGCTAGAGATTGGGGCACGGAGGGCTACGAGCAGTACTTC. It is translated as CSARDWGTEGYEQYF. The V gene is TRBV20-1, the J gene TRBJ2-7, with D perhaps TRBD2 (6 bases). Trimming took off 0 bases at V and 3 bases at J, with 15 bases between the two ends. Germline CDR1 and CDR2: DFQATT and SNEGSKA (reference sequence). This CDR3 has 15 amino acids.

This chain links TRBV12-3 or TRBV12-4 with TRBJ2-2; D perhaps matches TRBD2 (6 bases). Between the trimmed V and J ends, which lost 11 bases and 5 bases, there was a span of 15 bases. This CDR3 is 13 amino acids long. CDR3: CALGWGVTGELFF. CDR3 bases: TGTGCCCTCGGATGGGGGGTTACCGGGGAGCTGTTTTTT.

The chain couples TRBV6-9 to TRBJ1-5, with D unresolved. The V and J ends lost 8 bases and 4 bases respectively, with 12 bases between them. Per germline, CDR1 MNHGY and CDR2 SVAAGI. The CDR3 length is 13 residues. CDR3 loop: CASPHMANQPQHF. The CDR3 DNA follows: TGTGCCAGCCCCCACATGGCAAATCAGCCCCAGCATTTT.

The V gene is TRBV4-1, the J gene TRBJ1-2; maybe TRBD1 (5 bases). The germline V and J ends were trimmed by 1 base and 0 bases, with 9 bases remaining between them. CDR1 and CDR2 (germline): MGHRA, YSYEKL. This CDR3 spans 15 amino acids. The DNA of the CDR3 is TGCGCCAGCAGCCAAGTAACAGGCGCTAACTATGGCTACACCTTC. Translation: CASSQVTGANYGYTF.

This clonotype appeared a few times. The chain combines TRBV6-1 with TRBJ2-5; 8 bases agree with TRBD1. The CDR3 contains 16 residues. Losses at the gene ends were 7 bases for V and 1 base for J; bases not matched to a gene: 11. CDR1 is MNHNS and CDR2 is SASEGT in the germline V gene. CDR3 bases: TGTGCCAGCACTTCCCTCCCCGGGACAGGCCAAGAGACCCAGTACTTC. Its translation is CASTSLPGTGQETQYF.

This rearrangement joins TRBV2 to TRBJ2-7; D gene ambiguous. Trimming shortened V by 1 base and J by 2 bases, and 9 bases separated the two germline ends. CDR1 and CDR2 (germline): SNHLY, FYNNEI. The CDR3 totals 14 residues. CDR3 in amino acids: CASSEGRLAYEQYF. CDR3 in DNA: TGTGCCAGCAGTGAAGGTCGGCTAGCCTACGAGCAGTACTTC.

This clonotype has a handful of counts. This chain joins TRBV2 and TRBJ2-7, with D possibly TRBD2 on 7 matching bases. Per germline, CDR1 SNHLY and CDR2 FYNNEI. The CDR3 spans 15 residues. Between the trimmed V and J ends, which lost 8 bases and 1 base, there was a span of 18 bases. CDR3: CASDGGRGRSYEQYF. CDR3 in DNA: TGTGCCAGCGACGGGGGGCGGGGGAGATCCTACGAGCAGTACTTC. Full variable domain (outside the CDR3, taken from reference TRBV2 and TRBJ2-7): EPEVTQTPSHQVTQMGQEVILRCVPISNHLYFYWYRQILGQKVEFLVSFYNNEISEKSEIFDDQFSVERPDGSNFTLKIRSTKLEDSAMYFCASDGGRGRSYEQYFGPGTRLTVT.

This clonotype was seen a few times. This chain links TRBV10-3 with TRBJ2-5; a possible D gene is TRBD1 (6 bases). Trimming removed 3 bases at V and 4 bases at J, with 15 bases between. The CDR3 contains 15 residues. Per germline, CDR1 ENHRY and CDR2 SYGVKD. CDR3 nucleotides: TGTGCCATCAGTGAATCCCGAGGCAGGGGAGAGACCCAGTACTTC. This translates into CAISESRGRGETQYF.